A single sample gave rise to the 8 T cell receptor beta chains below, sequenced in a study of cytomegalovirus exposure and HLA in healthy donors. Assay used: immunoSEQ multiplex PCR; TCRdb lists only in-frame clones, some missing. This sample has 65,000 or so clones; around 92% occur once, and the top ten carry roughly 1.3%. What was sequenced was PBMCs. The receptors stem from a woman aged 18-29 years in good health and CMV-seronegative.

The J gene is TRBJ1-2, the V gene TRBV6-5, with D maybe TRBD1 (5 bases). This CDR3 has 13 residues. Germline values: CDR1 MNHEY, CDR2 SVGAGI. The germline V and J ends were trimmed by 2 bases and 6 bases, with 10 bases remaining between them. CDR3 loop: CASSYGRADGYTF. CDR3 nucleotides: TGTGCCAGCAGTTACGGCAGGGCCGATGGCTACACCTTC.

V and J are TRBV5-1 and TRBJ2-7; 11 positions match TRBD2. Germline V gives CDR1 SGHRS, CDR2 YFSETQ. The CDR3 sequence is 14 residues long. Trimming at V came to 3 bases and at J to 3 bases, leaving 2 bases not matched to a gene. The CDR3 DNA is TGCGCCAGCAGCTCCGGGACTAGCGGCTACGAGCAGTACTTC. This encodes CASSSGTSGYEQYF.

This chain connects TRBV11-2 to TRBJ2-2; TRBD2 aligns across 8 bases. In germline, CDR1 is SGHAT, CDR2 FQNNGV. The CDR3 extends over 16 amino acids. J lost 1 base, V lost 3 bases, and 4 bases had no gene match. The DNA of the CDR3 is TGTGCCAGCAGCTTTCCAGCGGGAGAGAACACCGGGGAGCTGTTTTTT. Its protein product is CASSFPAGENTGELFF.

The V call is TRBV30, the J call TRBJ2-2; 8 nucleotides match TRBD1. The CDR3 is 13 residues long. The V segment lost 3 bases and the J segment 4 bases; nucleotides outside the gene matches: 1. Germline V lookup: CDR1 GTSNPN, CDR2 SVGIG (reference sequence). CDR3 nucleotides: TGTGCCTGGAGCCAGGGGGCCACCGGGGAGCTGTTTTTT. It translates to CAWSQGATGELFF.

V usage is TRBV5-4 and J usage is TRBJ1-6; D is ambiguous. V lost 1 base to trimming and J lost 2 bases, with 13 bases between them. From germline, CDR1 is SGHNT and CDR2 YYREEE (reference sequence). The CDR3 has 17 residues. Written as DNA, the CDR3 is TGTGCCAGCAGCTTGACCGGCGGGGTGACCTATAATTCACCCCTCCACTTT. Its translation is CASSLTGGVTYNSPLHF.

The gene calls are TRBV14 and TRBJ2-7; 7 bases fit TRBD2. The CDR3 consists of 16 residues. Per the germline V gene, CDR1 is SGHDN and CDR2 is FVKESK. V was pared by 0 bases and J by 2 bases, with 7 bases of the junction left unmatched. This CDR3 is CASSQDLGGRPYEQYF. The DNA for the CDR3 is TGTGCCAGCAGCCAAGATCTGGGCGGGAGACCCTACGAGCAGTACTTC.

V and J are TRBV9 and TRBJ1-2, with D possibly being TRBD1 (6 bases). With 3 bases removed from V and 2 bases from J, the gap between germline ends came to 11 bases. Per germline, CDR1 SGDLS and CDR2 YYNGEE. CDR3 length: 14 residues. CDR3 in amino acids: CASSAVTGNYGYTF. The CDR3 nucleotides read TGTGCCAGCAGCGCGGTGACAGGCAACTATGGCTACACCTTC. Full variable domain (rest looked up from reference TRBV9 and TRBJ1-2): DSGVTQTPKHLITATGQRVTLRCSPRSGDLSVYWYQQSLDQGLQFLIQYYNGEERAKGNILERFSAQQFPDLHSELNLSSLELGDSALYFCASSAVTGNYGYTFGSGTRLTVV.

The chain uses TRBV6-5 and TRBJ2-3, with TRBD2 identical over 14 bases. Germline V CDR1 and CDR2: MNHEY, SVGAGI. The CDR3 spans 15 residues. V gave up 7 bases and J gave up 5 bases; unmatched junction bases: 5. The CDR3 reads CASTKGTSGRDTQYF. The CDR3 region has the DNA TGTGCCAGCACCAAGGGGACTAGCGGGAGAGATACGCAGTATTTT.